This T cell receptor (beta chain) appears in the sequencing data of a study of beta chain features in type 1 diabetes. Study observations and caveats: The study notes PCR might favor shorter templates equally in patients and controls. Any HLA-type effect on TCRB rearrangement remained unresolved here.

Averaging about 120 mL, one heparinised blood draw was given by each donor. About this clone: Its antigen is not known.

TCRB transcripts that were expressed got sequenced, as all of the isolated RNA had been reverse transcribed. TCRdb's table, derived via immunoSEQ multiplex PCR, lists solely in-frame clones and lacks some. The repertoire consists of 60,000 or so clones, with about 55% occurring once and the leading ten covering about 2.2%. The CDR3 is made up of 14 amino acids. The germline V gene has CDR1 WSHSY and CDR2 SAAADI. Trimming left V 1 base short and J 4 bases short, with 8 bases between. The sequenced sample consisted of Tregs from blood. The chain has TRBV10-2 and TRBJ1-3; possibly TRBD1 for D (5 bases). This receptor was identified in a young woman in good health. As DNA, the CDR3 is TGCGCCAGCAGTGAGTTGGGACTCGGAAACACCATATATTTT. This encodes CASSELGLGNTIYF.